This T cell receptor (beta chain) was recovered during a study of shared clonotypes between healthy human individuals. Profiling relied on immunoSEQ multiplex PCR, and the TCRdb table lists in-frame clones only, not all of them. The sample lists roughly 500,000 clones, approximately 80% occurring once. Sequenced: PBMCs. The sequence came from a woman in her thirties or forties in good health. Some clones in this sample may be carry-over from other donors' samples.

This CDR3 reads CASSSGTDRAQYF. The CDR3 DNA sequence: TGTGCCAGCAGCTCCGGGACTGATCGGGCCCAGTACTTC. J is TRBJ2-5 and V is TRBV14; D might be TRBD2 (6 bases). V was trimmed by 5 bases and J by 9 bases, leaving 16 bases between them. The germline CDR1 and CDR2 sequences are SGHDN and FVKESK. CDR3 length: 13 amino acids.